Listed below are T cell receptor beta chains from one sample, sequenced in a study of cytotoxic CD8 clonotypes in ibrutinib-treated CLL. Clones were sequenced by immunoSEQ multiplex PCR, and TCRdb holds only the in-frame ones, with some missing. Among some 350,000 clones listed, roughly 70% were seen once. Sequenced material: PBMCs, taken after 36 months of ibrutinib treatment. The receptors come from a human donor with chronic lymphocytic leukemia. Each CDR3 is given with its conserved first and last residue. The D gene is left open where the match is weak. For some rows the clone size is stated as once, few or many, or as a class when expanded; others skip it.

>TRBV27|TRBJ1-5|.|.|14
TGTGCCAGCAGTTTCGCAGATAGCAATCAGCCCCAGCATTTT
CASSFADSNQPQHF
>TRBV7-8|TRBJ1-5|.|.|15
TGTGCCAGCAGCCGAGAGGGAAATAGCAATCAGCCCCAGCATTTT
CASSREGNSNQPQHF
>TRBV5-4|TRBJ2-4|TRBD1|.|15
TGTGCCAGCAGCTTCACGGACAGGGGGGGAAACATTCAGTACTTC
CASSFTDRGGNIQYF
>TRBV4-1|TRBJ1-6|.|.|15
TGCGCCAGCAGCCTCCGGACATTGCAGAATTCACCCCTCCACTTT
CASSLRTLQNSPLHF
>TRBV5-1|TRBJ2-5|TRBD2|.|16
TGCGCCAGCAGCTTGGCCGCTAGCGGAGGACAAGAGACCCAGTACTTC
CASSLAASGGQETQYF
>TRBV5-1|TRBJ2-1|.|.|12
TGCGCCAGCCACGAAAACTACAATGAGCAGTTCTTC
CASHENYNEQFF
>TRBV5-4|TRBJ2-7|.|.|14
TGTGCCAGCAGCTTGGCAGGGAGCTCCTACGAGCAGTACTTC
CASSLAGSSYEQYF
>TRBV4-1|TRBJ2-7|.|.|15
TGCGCCAGCAGCCAAACGGGGGGCTACTCCTACGAGCAGTACTTC
CASSQTGGYSYEQYF
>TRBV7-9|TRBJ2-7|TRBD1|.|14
TGTGCCAGCCACGACGACAGGGTAGAGTACGAGCAGTACTTC
CASHDDRVEYEQYF
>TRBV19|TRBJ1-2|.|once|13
TGTGCCAGTAGTATGGGTTGGGGTTATGGCTACACCTTC
CASSMGWGYGYTF
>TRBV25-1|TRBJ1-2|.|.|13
TGTGCCAGCAGTCGTCTGAGTAACTATGGCTACACCTTC
CASSRLSNYGYTF
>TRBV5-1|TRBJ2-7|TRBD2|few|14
TGCGCCAGCAGCTTGGTAGCGGGAGGCGACGAGCAGTACTTC
CASSLVAGGDEQYF
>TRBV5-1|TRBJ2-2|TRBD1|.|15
TGCGCCAGCAGCTTCGGGACAGGGTTGACCGGGGAGCTGTTTTTT
CASSFGTGLTGELFF
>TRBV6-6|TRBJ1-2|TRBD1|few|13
TGTGCCAGCAGTGCGACAGGGGTCTATGGCTACACCTTC
CASSATGVYGYTF
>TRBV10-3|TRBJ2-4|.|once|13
TGTGCCATCAGTGGGGTCACCAAAAACATTCAGTACTTC
CAISGVTKNIQYF
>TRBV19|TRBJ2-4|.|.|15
TGTGCCAGTAGTATAGGGGGACTAGCCAAAAACATTCAGTACTTC
CASSIGGLAKNIQYF
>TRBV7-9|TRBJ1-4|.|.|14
TGTGCCAGCAGCTTATTTTTAGTAGGAGAAAAACTGTTTTTT
CASSLFLVGEKLFF
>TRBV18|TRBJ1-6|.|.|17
TGTGCCAGCTCACCACTCGGCAGGGGATATGGAAATTCACCCCTCCACTTT
CASSPLGRGYGNSPLHF
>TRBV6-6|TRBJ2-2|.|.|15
TGTGCCAGCAGCCGCGCATCCTCAGGGAAGGGGGAGCTGTTTTTT
CASSRASSGKGELFF
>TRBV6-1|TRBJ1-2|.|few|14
TGTGCCAGCAGTGAGCGGGGGGCCAGCTATGGCTACACCTTC
CASSERGASYGYTF
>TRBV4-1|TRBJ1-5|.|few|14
TGCGCCAGCAGCCAAGAACAGGGCAATCAGCCCCAGCATTTT
CASSQEQGNQPQHF
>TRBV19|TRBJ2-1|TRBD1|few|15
TGTGCCAGTAGACCCGGGACAGGGGGTGTCAATGAGCAGTTCTTC
CASRPGTGGVNEQFF
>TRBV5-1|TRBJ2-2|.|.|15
TGCGCCAGCAGCACCGTAGTAGCGCACACCGGGGAGCTGTTTTTT
CASSTVVAHTGELFF
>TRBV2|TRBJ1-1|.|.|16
TGTGCCAGCAATCTTTCTCCAGGGCTAGGAACCACTGAAGCTTTCTTT
CASNLSPGLGTTEAFF
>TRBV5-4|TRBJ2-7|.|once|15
TGTGCCAGCAACTCACAGGGCGGAGGCTCCTACGAGCAGTACTTC
CASNSQGGGSYEQYF
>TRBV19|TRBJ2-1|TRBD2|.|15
TGTGCCAGTAGTATTACTAGCGGGAGTGCTTATGAGCAGTTCTTC
CASSITSGSAYEQFF
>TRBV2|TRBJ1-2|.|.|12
TGTGCCAGCAAAACAGGGTTTGATGGCTACACCTTC
CASKTGFDGYTF
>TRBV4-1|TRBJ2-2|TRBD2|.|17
TGCGCCAGCAGCCATGTACTAGCGGGCGCGAACACCGGGGAGCTGTTTTTT
CASSHVLAGANTGELFF
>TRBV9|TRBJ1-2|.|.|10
TGTGCCAGCAAGGGCTATGGCTACACCTTC
CASKGYGYTF
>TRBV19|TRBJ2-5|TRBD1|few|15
TGTGCCAGTAGTATAAAAAGGACAGGGGACGAGACCCAGTACTTC
CASSIKRTGDETQYF
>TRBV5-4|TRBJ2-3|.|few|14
TGTGCCAGCAGCTTGGGGATGCTCCCAGATACGCAGTATTTT
CASSLGMLPDTQYF
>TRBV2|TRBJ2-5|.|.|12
TGTGCCAGCAGTGAAGGACGAGAGACCCAGTACTTC
CASSEGRETQYF
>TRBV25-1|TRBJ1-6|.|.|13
TGTGCCAGCAGTGAAACAGGGAGTTCACCCCTCCACTTT
CASSETGSSPLHF
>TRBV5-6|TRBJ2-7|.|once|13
TGTGCCAGCAGCTTGGCCGTAGTTGGGGAGCAGTACTTC
CASSLAVVGEQYF
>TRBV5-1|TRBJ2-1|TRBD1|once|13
TGCGCCAGCAGCTTACAGGGGATACATGAGCAGTTCTTC
CASSLQGIHEQFF
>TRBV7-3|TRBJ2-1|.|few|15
TGTGCCAGCAGCTTAACAGCCTATGGAGACAATGAGCAGTTCTTC
CASSLTAYGDNEQFF
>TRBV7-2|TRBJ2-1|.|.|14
TGTGCCAGCAGTTATCGGACAATATACAATGAGCAGTTCTTC
CASSYRTIYNEQFF
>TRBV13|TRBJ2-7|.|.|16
TGTGCCAGCAGCTTAGGCGGCAGGGGAGGACCCTACGAGCAGTACTTC
CASSLGGRGGPYEQYF
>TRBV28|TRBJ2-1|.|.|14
TGTGCCAGCAGCTTATACAACGGGGCGAATGAGCAGTTCTTC
CASSLYNGANEQFF
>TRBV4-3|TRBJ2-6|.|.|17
TGCGCCAGCAGCCAGATGACAGGAAACTCTGGGGCCAACGTCCTGACTTTC
CASSQMTGNSGANVLTF
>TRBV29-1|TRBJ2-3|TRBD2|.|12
TGCAGCGTCCGACTAGCGGGAGATACGCAGTATTTT
CSVRLAGDTQYF
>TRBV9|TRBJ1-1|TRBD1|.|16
TGTGCCAGCAGCGTAAATCCCGACCCGGGACAGGGGCAAGCTTTCTTT
CASSVNPDPGQGQAFF
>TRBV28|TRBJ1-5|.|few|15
TGTGCCAGCAGTCCTACAACGTATAGCAATCAGCCCCAGCATTTT
CASSPTTYSNQPQHF
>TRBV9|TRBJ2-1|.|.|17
TGTGCCAGCAGCGGACCCTCCACAGGGCGCTTCCACAATGAGCAGTTCTTC
CASSGPSTGRFHNEQFF
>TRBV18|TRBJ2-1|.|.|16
TGTGCCAGCTCACTAAGGGAAACAGTAATTCAGTGGGAGCAGTTCTTC
CASSLRETVIQWEQFF
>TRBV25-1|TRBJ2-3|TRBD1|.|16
TGTGCCAGCGCAAGCAGGGGACAGGCGTTCACAGATACGCAGTATTTT
CASASRGQAFTDTQYF
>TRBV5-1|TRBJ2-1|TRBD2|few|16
TGCGCCAGCAGCTTGGATACTAGCGGGGGGTACAATGAGCAGTTCTTC
CASSLDTSGGYNEQFF
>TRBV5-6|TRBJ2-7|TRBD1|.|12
TGTGCCAGCAGCTACGGGACAGACGAGCAGTACTTC
CASSYGTDEQYF